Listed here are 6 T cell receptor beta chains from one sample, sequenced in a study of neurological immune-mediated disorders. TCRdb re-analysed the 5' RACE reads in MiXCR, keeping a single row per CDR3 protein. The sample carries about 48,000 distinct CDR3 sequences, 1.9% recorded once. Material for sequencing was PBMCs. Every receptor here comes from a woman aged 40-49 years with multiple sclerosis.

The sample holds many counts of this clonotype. The CDR3 loop reads CASSLPSSNTGELFF. The CDR3 DNA follows: TGCGCCAGCAGCCTACCGTCGTCCAACACCGGGGAGCTGTTTTTT. This chain joins TRBV5-1 and TRBJ2-2; D ambiguous. The V gene lost 4 bases and the J gene lost 2 bases, with 12 bases spanning the gap. The germline V gene has CDR1 SGHRS and CDR2 YFSETQ. The CDR3 consists of 15 residues.

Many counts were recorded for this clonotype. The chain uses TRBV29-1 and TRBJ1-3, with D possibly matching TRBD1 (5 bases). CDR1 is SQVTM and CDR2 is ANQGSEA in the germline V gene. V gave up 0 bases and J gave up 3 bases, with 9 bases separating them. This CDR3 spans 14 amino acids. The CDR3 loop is CSVEDLGVGNTIYF. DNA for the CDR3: TGCAGCGTTGAAGATCTAGGGGTTGGAAACACCATATATTTT.

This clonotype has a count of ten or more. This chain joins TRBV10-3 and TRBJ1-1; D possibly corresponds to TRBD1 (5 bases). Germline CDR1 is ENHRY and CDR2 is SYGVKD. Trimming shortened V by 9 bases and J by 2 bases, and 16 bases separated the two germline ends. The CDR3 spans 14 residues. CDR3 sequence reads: CAIRLGAGNTEAFF. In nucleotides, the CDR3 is TGTGCCATACGACTTGGGGCGGGTAACACTGAAGCTTTCTTT.

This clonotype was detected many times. This chain's CDR3 is CASGLVGRYNEQFF. The CDR3, as DNA: TGTGCTAGTGGTTTGGTGGGTAGGTACAATGAGCAGTTCTTC. This chain links TRBV12-5 with TRBJ2-1; D call uncertain. Germline CDR1 and CDR2: LGHNT and FRNRAP. V shed 0 bases and J shed 4 bases, with 7 bases lying between them. The CDR3 runs 14 residues.

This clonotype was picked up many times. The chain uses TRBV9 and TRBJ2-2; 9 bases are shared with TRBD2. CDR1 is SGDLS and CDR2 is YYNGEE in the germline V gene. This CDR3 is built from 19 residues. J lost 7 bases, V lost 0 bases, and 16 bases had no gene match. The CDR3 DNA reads TGTGCCAGCAGCGTAGGGATTAACCAGCGGGGGGCCCCCGGCGGGGAGCTGTTTTTT. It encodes CASSVGINQRGAPGGELFF. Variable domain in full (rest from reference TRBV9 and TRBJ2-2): DSGVTQTPKHLITATGQRVTLRCSPRSGDLSVYWYQQSLDQGLQFLIQYYNGEERAKGNILERFSAQQFPDLHSELNLSSLELGDSALYFCASSVGINQRGAPGGELFFGEGSRLTVL.

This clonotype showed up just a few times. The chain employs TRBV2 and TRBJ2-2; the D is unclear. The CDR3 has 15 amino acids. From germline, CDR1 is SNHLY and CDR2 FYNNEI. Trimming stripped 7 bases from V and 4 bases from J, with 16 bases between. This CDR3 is CASTERSHSTGELFF. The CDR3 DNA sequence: TGTGCCAGCACCGAACGCTCCCATAGCACCGGGGAGCTGTTTTTT.